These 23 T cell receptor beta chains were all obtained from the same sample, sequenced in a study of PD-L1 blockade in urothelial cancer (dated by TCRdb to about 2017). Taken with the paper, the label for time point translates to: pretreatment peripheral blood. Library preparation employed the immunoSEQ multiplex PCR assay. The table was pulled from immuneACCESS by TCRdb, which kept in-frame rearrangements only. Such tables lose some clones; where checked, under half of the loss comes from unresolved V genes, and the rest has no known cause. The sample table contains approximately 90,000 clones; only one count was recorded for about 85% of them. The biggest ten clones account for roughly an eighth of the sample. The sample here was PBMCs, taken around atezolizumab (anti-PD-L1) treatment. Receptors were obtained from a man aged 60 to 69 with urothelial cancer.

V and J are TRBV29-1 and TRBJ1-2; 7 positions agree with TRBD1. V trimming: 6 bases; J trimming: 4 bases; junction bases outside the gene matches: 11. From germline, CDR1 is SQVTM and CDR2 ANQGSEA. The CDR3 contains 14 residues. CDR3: CSVGKGTDRYGYTF. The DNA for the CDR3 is TGCAGCGTGGGAAAAGGGACAGACCGCTATGGCTACACCTTC.

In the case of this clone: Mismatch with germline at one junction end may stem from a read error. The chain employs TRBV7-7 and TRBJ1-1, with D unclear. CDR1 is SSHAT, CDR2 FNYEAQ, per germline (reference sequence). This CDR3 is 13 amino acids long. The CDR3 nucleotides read TGTGCTAGCAGCCCTATTCTCCGCACTGAAGCTTTCTTT. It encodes CASSPILRTEAFF.

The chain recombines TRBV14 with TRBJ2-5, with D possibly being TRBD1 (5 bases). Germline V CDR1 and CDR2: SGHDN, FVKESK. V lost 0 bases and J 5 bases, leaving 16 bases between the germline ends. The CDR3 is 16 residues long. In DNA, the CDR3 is TGTGCCAGCAGCCAAGATAGGTTCAGGGCGCGGGAGACCCAGTACTTC. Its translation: CASSQDRFRARETQYF.

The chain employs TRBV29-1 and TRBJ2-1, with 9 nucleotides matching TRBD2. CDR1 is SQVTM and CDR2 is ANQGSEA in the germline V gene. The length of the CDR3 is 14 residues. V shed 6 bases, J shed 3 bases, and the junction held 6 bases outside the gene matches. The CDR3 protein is CSVVLAGLYNEQFF. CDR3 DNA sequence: TGCAGCGTGGTTCTAGCGGGGCTCTACAATGAGCAGTTCTTC.

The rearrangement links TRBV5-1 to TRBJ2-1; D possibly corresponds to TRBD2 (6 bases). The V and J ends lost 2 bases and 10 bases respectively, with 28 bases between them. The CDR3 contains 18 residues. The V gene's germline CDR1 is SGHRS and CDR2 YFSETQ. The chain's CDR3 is CASSLETRESFSSREQFF. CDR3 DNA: TGCGCCAGCAGCTTAGAGACTAGGGAAAGTTTCTCATCGAGGGAGCAGTTCTTC.

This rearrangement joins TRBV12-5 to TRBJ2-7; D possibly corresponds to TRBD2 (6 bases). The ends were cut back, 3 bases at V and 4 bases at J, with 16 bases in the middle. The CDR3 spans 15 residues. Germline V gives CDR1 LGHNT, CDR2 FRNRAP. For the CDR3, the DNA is TGTGCTAGTGGTTTCCCTAGCGCCGGAGATTACGAGCAGTACTTC. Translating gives CASGFPSAGDYEQYF.

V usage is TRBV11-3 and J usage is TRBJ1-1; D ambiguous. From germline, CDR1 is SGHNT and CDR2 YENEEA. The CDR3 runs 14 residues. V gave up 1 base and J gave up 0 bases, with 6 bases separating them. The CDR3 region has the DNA TGTGCCAGCAGCTTAGGTCAGATGAACACTGAAGCTTTCTTT. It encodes CASSLGQMNTEAFF. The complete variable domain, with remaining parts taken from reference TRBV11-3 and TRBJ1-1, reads EAGVVQSPRYKIIEKKQPVAFWCNPISGHNTLYWYLQNLGQGPELLIRYENEEAVDDSQLPKDRFSAERLKGVDSTLKIQPAELGDSAVYLCASSLGQMNTEAFFGQGTRLTVV.

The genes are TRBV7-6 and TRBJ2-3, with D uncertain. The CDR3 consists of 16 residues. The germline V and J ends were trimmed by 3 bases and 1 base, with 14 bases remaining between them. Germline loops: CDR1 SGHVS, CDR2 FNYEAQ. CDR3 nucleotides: TGTGCCAGCAGCTTCGCAAAAGCTTCGGGCACAGATACGCAGTATTTT. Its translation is CASSFAKASGTDTQYF.

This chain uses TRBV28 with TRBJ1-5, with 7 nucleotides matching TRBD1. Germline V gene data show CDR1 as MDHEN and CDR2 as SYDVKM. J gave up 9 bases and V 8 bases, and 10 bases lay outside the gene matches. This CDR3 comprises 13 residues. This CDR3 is CASFLRQGTPQHF. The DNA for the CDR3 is TGTGCCAGCTTTCTACGACAGGGCACGCCCCAGCATTTT.

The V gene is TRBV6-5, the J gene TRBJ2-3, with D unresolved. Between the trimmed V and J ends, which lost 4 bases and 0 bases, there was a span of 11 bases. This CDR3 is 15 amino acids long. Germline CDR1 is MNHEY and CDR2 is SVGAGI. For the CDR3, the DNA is TGTGCCAGCAGTTTTGTCAGCGCCAGCACAGATACGCAGTATTTT. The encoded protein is CASSFVSASTDTQYF.

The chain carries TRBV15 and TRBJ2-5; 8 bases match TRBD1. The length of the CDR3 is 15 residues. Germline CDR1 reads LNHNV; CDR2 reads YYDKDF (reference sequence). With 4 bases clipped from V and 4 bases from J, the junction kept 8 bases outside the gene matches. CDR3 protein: CATSKDRAFGETQYF. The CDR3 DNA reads TGTGCCACCAGCAAGGACAGGGCTTTTGGAGAGACCCAGTACTTC.

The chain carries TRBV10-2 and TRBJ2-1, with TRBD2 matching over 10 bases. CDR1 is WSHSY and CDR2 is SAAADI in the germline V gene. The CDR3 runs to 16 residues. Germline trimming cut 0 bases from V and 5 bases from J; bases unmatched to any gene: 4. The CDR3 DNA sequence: TGCGCCAGCAGTGAGTCGCTTAGCGGGAGGAACAATGAGCAGTTCTTC. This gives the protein CASSESLSGRNNEQFF.

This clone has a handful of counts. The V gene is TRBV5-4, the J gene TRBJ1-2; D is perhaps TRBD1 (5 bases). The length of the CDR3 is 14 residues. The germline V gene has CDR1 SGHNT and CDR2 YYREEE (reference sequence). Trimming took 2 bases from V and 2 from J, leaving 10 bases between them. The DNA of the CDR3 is TGTGCCAGCAGCTTCCAGGGCGTCAACTATGGCTACACCTTC. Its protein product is CASSFQGVNYGYTF. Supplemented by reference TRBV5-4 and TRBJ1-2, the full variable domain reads ETGVTQSPTHLIKTRGQQVTLRCSSQSGHNTVSWYQQALGQGPQFIFQYYREEENGRGNFPPRFSGLQFPNYSSELNVNALELDDSALYLCASSFQGVNYGYTFGSGTRLTVV.

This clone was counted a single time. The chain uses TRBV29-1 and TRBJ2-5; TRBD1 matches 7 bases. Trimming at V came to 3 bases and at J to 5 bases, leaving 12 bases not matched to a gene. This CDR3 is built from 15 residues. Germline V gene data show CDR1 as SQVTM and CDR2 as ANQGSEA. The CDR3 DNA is TGCAGCGTTGAGAAGGTCGGGACAGTAAAGGAGACCCAGTACTTC. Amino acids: CSVEKVGTVKETQYF.

The CDR3 DNA reads as TGTGCCAGCAGCTTAAACGGGTTAGAGACCCAGTACTTC. Its translation is CASSLNGLETQYF. This chain joins TRBV7-3 and TRBJ2-5; D is unclear. V dropped 1 base and J dropped 4 bases, with 7 bases sitting between them. The CDR3 has 13 amino acids. Germline assignment: CDR1 SGHTA and CDR2 FQGTGA.

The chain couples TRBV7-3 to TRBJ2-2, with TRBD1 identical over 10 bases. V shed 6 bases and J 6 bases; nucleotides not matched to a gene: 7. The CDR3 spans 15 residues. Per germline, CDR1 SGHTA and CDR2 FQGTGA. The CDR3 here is CASRTGGLGAGELFF. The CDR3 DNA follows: TGTGCCAGCAGGACAGGGGGCTTGGGGGCCGGGGAGCTGTTTTTT.

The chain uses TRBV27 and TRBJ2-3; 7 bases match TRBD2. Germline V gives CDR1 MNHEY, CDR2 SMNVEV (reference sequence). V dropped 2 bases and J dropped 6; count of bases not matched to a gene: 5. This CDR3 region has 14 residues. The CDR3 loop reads CASSLRGRADTQYF. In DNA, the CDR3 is TGTGCCAGCAGTTTAAGAGGGAGGGCTGATACGCAGTATTTT.

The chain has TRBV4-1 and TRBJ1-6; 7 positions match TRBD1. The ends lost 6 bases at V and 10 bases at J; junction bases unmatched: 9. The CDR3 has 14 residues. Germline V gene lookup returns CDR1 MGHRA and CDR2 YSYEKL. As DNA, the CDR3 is TGCGCCAGCAGAACTGGACAGGCAGGCTCACCCCTCCACTTT. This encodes CASRTGQAGSPLHF.

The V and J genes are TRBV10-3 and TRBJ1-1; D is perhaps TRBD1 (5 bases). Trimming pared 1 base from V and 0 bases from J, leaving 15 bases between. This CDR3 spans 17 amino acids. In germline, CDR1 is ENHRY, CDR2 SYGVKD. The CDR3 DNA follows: TGTGCCATCAGTGAGTTACTTAACCGACAGTTGAACACTGAAGCTTTCTTT. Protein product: CAISELLNRQLNTEAFF.

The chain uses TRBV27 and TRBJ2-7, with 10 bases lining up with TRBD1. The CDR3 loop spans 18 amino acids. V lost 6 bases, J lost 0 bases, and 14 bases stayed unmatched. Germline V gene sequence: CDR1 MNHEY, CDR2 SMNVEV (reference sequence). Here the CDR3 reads CASSRTGTGVFGSYEQYF. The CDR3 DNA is TGTGCCAGCAGCAGGACCGGGACAGGGGTATTTGGCTCCTACGAGCAGTACTTC.

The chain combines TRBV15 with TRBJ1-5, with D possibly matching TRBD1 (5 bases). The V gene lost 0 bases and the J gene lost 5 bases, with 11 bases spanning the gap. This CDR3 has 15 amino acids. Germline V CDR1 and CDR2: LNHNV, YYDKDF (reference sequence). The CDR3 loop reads CATSREPRADQPQHF. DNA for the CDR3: TGTGCCACCAGCAGAGAACCCAGGGCCGATCAGCCCCAGCATTTT.

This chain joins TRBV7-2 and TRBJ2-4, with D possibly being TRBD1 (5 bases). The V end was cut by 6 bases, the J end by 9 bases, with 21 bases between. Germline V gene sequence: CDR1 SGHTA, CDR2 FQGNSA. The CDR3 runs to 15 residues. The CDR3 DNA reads TGTGCCAGCAGTCTCAATGACAGATCCGTGGGCATTCAGTACTTC. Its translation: CASSLNDRSVGIQYF. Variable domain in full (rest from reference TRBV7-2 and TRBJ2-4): GAGVSQSPSNKVTEKGKDVELRCDPISGHTALYWYRQSLGQGLEFLIYFQGNSAPDKSGLPSDRFSAERTGGSVSTLTIQRTQQEDSAVYLCASSLNDRSVGIQYFGAGTRLSVL.

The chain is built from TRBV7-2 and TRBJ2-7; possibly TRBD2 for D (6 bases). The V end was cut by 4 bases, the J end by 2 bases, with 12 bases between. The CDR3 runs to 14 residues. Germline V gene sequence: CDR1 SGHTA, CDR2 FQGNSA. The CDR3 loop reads CASSSRDSAYEQYF. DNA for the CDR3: TGTGCCAGCAGCTCGCGGGACTCCGCCTACGAGCAGTACTTC. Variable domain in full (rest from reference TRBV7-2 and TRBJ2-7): GAGVSQSPSNKVTEKGKDVELRCDPISGHTALYWYRQSLGQGLEFLIYFQGNSAPDKSGLPSDRFSAERTGGSVSTLTIQRTQQEDSAVYLCASSSRDSAYEQYFGPGTRLTVT.